The entry below describes one TCR beta chain. Its cognate antigen is unknown. Germline lookup yields CDR1 SGHTA and CDR2 FQGNSA. The CDR3 loop spans 16 amino acids. Trimming took 5 bases from V and 4 from J; bases not matched to a gene: 11. Documented time point: week 5, during vaccination. Topical imiquimod accompanied each vaccine dose, which consisted of 300 ug of mutant IDH1 20-mer peptide. This sample was taken from a study of a mutant IDH1 vaccine in newly diagnosed glioma. At the level of the study: Receipt of radiotherapy, temozolomide, or both preceded the study, and most received both.

Regarding the study as a whole: Detectable vaccine-induced immune responses arose in roughly 93% of patients.

Some clones are missing from TCRdb's copy, which holds only in-frame ones; the method was immunoSEQ multiplex PCR. Among tens of thousands of clones listed, 80% to 90% were seen once. The chain recombines TRBV7-2 with TRBJ2-7; 10 nucleotides align to TRBD2. Sequenced material: PBMCs, taken from a glioma patient whose treatment included an IDH1 peptide vaccine. The TCR comes from a man aged 50 to 59 with glioma. The CDR3 protein is CASSEKPRTSGYEQYF. CDR3 in DNA: TGTGCCAGCAGCGAGAAGCCTCGGACTAGCGGATACGAGCAGTACTTC. Full variable domain (outside the CDR3, taken from reference TRBV7-2 and TRBJ2-7): GAGVSQSPSNKVTEKGKDVELRCDPISGHTALYWYRQSLGQGLEFLIYFQGNSAPDKSGLPSDRFSAERTGGSVSTLTIQRTQQEDSAVYLCASSEKPRTSGYEQYFGPGTRLTVT.